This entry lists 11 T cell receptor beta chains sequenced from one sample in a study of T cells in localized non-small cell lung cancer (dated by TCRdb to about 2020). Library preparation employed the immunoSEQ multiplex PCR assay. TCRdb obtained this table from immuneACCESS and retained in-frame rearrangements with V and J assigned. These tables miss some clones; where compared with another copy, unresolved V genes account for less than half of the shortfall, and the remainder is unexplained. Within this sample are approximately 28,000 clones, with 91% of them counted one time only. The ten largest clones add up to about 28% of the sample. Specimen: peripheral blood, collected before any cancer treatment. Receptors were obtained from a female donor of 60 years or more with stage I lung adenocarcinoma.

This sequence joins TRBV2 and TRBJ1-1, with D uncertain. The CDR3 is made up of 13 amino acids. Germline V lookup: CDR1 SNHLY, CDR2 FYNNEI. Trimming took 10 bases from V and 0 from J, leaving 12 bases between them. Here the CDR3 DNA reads TGTGCCAACACAGAGGACGTGAACACTGAAGCTTTCTTT. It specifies CANTEDVNTEAFF.

CDR3 bases: TGTGCCAGCAGAAAAAGCACAGATACGCAGTATTTT. Translating gives CASRKSTDTQYF. The chain uses TRBV27 and TRBJ2-3; D not certain. The ends were cut back, 6 bases at V and 0 bases at J, with 4 bases in the middle. The length of the CDR3 is 12 residues. Germline CDR1 is MNHEY and CDR2 is SMNVEV (reference sequence).

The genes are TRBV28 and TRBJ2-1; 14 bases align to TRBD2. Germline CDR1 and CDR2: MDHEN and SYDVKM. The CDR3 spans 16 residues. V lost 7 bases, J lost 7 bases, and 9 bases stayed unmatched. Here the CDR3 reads CASNTGTSGRRNEQFF. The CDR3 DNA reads TGTGCCAGCAATACCGGGACTAGCGGGAGAAGGAATGAGCAGTTCTTC.

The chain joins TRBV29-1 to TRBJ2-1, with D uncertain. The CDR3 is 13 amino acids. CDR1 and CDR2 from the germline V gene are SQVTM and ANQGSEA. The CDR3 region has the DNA TGCAGTGCCCACGCCGTGGGTTTGGATGAGCAGTTCTTC. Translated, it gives CSAHAVGLDEQFF.

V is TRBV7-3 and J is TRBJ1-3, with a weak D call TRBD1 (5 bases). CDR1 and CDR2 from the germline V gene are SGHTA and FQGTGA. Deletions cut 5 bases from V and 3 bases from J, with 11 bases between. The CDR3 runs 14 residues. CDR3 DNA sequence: TGTGCCAGCAGCCCCACAGGAGGTGGAAACACCATATATTTT. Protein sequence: CASSPTGGGNTIYF.

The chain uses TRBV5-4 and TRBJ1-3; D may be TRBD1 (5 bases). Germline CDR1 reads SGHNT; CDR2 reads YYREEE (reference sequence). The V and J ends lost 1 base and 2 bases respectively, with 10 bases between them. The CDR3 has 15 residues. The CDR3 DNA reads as TGTGCCAGCAGCTTGTCATCGGGACCTGGAAACACCATATATTTT. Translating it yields CASSLSSGPGNTIYF.

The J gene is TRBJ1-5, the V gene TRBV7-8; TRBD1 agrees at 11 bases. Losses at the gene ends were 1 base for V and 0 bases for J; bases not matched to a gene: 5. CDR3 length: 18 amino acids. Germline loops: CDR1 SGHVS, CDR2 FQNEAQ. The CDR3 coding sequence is TGTGCCAGCAGCTTAGTGGGGACAGGGGGGTATAGCAATCAGCCCCAGCATTTT. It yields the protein CASSLVGTGGYSNQPQHF.

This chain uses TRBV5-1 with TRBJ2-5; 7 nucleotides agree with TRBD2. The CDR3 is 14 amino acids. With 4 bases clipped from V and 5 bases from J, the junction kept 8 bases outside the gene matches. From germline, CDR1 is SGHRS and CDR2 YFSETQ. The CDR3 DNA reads TGCGCCAGCAGCCAGACTAGCTTCGGGGAGACCCAGTACTTC. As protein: CASSQTSFGETQYF.

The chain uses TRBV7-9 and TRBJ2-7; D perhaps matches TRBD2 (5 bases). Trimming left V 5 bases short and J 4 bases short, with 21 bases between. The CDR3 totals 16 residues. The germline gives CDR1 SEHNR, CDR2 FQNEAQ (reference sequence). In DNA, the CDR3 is TGTGCCAGCAGCCCCCCTACCTTTAGCGAGGGTTACGAGCAGTACTTC. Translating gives CASSPPTFSEGYEQYF.

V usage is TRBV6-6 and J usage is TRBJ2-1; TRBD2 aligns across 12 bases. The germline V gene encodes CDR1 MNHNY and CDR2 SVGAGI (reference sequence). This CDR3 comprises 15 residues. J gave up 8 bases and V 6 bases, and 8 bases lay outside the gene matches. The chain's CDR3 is CASRLSLAGGHEQFF. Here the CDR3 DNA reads TGTGCCAGCAGGCTCTCGCTAGCGGGGGGGCATGAGCAGTTCTTC.

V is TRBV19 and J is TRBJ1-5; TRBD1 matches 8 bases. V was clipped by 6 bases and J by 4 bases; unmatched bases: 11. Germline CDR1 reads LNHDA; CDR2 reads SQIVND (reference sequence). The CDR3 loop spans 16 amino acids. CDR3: CASSNRQGRLNQPQHF. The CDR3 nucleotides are TGTGCCAGTAGCAACAGACAGGGGAGGTTAAATCAGCCCCAGCATTTT. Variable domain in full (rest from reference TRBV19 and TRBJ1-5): DGGITQSPKYLFRKEGQNVTLSCEQNLNHDAMYWYRQDPGQGLRLIYYSQIVNDFQKGDIAEGYSVSREKKESFPLTVTSAQKNPTAFYLCASSNRQGRLNQPQHFGDGTRLSIL.